This record covers a single TCR beta chain. As yet, its antigen is unknown. The sample belongs to a study of cytomegalovirus exposure and HLA in healthy donors. The study, taken as a whole, reports: In an earlier analysis, about 87% or about 30%: the productive usage of most TCR beta V segments. When presence/absence was analysed, sequencing depth was taken to be roughly uniform across donors. The investigators catalogued 150 or so TCR beta chains as cytomegalovirus-associated.

Though probably carrying unrecorded immune exposures, donors were nominally healthy at sampling. This PCR relied on a set of 60 Vbeta primers and 13 Jbeta primers. Clones were read by immunoSEQ multiplex PCR, and TCRdb kept only the in-frame ones, dropping some. The table records over 110,000 clones, more than 75% of them present only once. This clonotype was sampled from a woman aged 40-49 years in good health and CMV-seropositive. The sequencing input was PBMCs.

This chain's CDR3 is CASSQQGNSNQPQHF. Written as DNA, the CDR3 is TGTGCCAGCAGCCAACAGGGCAACAGCAATCAGCCCCAGCATTTT. The chain combines TRBV6-5 with TRBJ1-5; TRBD1 might be the D (6 bases). CDR3 length: 15 amino acids. Germline lookup yields CDR1 MNHEY and CDR2 SVGAGI. Trimming cost V 6 bases and J 1 base, with 13 bases left between them.